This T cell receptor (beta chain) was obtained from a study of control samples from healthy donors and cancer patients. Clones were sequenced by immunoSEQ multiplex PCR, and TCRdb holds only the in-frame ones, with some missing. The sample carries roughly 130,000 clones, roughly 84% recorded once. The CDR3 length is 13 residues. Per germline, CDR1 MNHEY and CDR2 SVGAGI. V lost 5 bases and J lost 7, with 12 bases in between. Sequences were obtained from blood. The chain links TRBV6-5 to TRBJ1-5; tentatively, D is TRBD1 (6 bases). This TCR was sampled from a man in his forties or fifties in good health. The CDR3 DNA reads TGTGCCAGCAGTATACAGGGCCACCAGCCCCAGCATTTT. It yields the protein CASSIQGHQPQHF.